The 27 T cell receptor beta chains in this list originate from one sample, sequenced in a study of T-cell reconstitution after alpha-beta-depleted transplantation in children. Preparing the TCRbeta library involved the use of unique molecular identifiers. TCRdb analysed the PCR reads with MiXCR anew, one entry per CDR3 protein. The sample holds 700,000 to 950,000 distinct CDR3 sequences, approximately 15% seen once. The source material was PBMCs, mostly from graft donor cells, sampled 360 days after TCRalphabeta/CD19-depleted stem cell transplant. Receptor source: a male patient between 5 and 17 years old who had a stem cell transplant for acute lymphoblastic leukemia, so the T cells may come from the graft donor.

The chain recombines TRBV20-1 with TRBJ2-1; D may be TRBD2 (5 bases). V lost 2 bases, J lost 6 bases, and 17 bases lay in between. The CDR3 totals 15 residues. Germline CDR1 is DFQATT and CDR2 is SNEGSKA (reference sequence). The CDR3 nucleotides read TGCAGTGCTAGATTGGTGCGGCGGGTTTCCAATGAGCAGTTCTTC. Its translation: CSARLVRRVSNEQFF.

This chain links TRBV4-2 with TRBJ2-7; D is unclear. V dropped 2 bases and J dropped 0 bases, with 11 bases sitting between them. The V gene's germline CDR1 is LGHNA and CDR2 YNFKEQ. The CDR3 is 15 amino acids. The CDR3 DNA sequence: TGTGCCAGCAGCCAAAGGGCAGGCTACTCCTACGAGCAGTACTTC. The encoded protein is CASSQRAGYSYEQYF.

This clonotype turned up a few times. V usage is TRBV12-3 or TRBV12-4 and J usage is TRBJ2-5, with D maybe TRBD2 (7 bases). This CDR3 has 13 amino acids. Deletions cut 9 bases from V and 5 bases from J, with 16 bases between. CDR3 region: CASQGGGRETQYF. The CDR3 DNA follows: TGTGCCAGTCAAGGGGGGGGGCGGGAGACCCAGTACTTC.

There are many counts of this clonotype. The rearrangement joins TRBV4-2 to TRBJ2-7, with D possibly called TRBD1 or TRBD2 (5 bases each). The V gene's germline CDR1 is LGHNA and CDR2 YNFKEQ. CDR3 length: 16 amino acids. Trimming shortened V by 4 bases and J by 2 bases, and 18 bases separated the two germline ends. The CDR3 DNA follows: TGTGCCAGCAGCCCCGGGGCCCTCTTGACAACCTACGAGCAGTACTTC. Translating gives CASSPGALLTTYEQYF.

In this sample, this clonotype turned up many times. The CDR3 here is CASSLGDRAYEQYF. In DNA form, the CDR3 reads TGCGCCAGCAGCTTGGGGGACAGAGCCTACGAGCAGTACTTC. The chain recombines TRBV5-1 with TRBJ2-7, with 7 nucleotides matching TRBD1. The ends lost 0 bases at V and 2 bases at J; junction bases unmatched: 2. Germline V CDR1 and CDR2: SGHRS, YFSETQ. The CDR3 totals 14 residues.

The J gene is TRBJ2-1, the V gene TRBV3-1; 14 bases are a match to TRBD2. The V segment lost 3 bases and the J segment 6 bases; nucleotides outside the gene matches: 7. This CDR3 region has 17 residues. Germline CDR1 is LGHDT and CDR2 is YNNKEL (reference sequence). The CDR3 DNA is TGTGCCAGCAGCCAGGCCGGGGGACTAGCGGGGGCCAATGAGCAGTTCTTC. Protein sequence: CASSQAGGLAGANEQFF.

This chain links TRBV20-1 with TRBJ2-5; the D is unclear. This CDR3 comprises 12 residues. Per germline, CDR1 DFQATT and CDR2 SNEGSKA (reference sequence). Trimming removed 5 bases from V and 0 bases from J, with 7 bases in between. CDR3 nucleotide sequence: TGCAGTGCTCCTCAGTACCAAGAGACCCAGTACTTC. This encodes CSAPQYQETQYF.

V usage is TRBV11-2 and J usage is TRBJ2-5; 9 bases match TRBD2. Germline CDR1 SGHAT, CDR2 FQNNGV. J gave up 4 bases and V 1 base, and 10 bases lay outside the gene matches. This CDR3 region has 17 residues. DNA of the CDR3: TGTGCCAGCAGCTTAGTGTTCGGCGCGGGAGGGCCAGAGACCCAGTACTTC. The encoded protein is CASSLVFGAGGPETQYF.

This clonotype was picked up a small number of times. V is TRBV9 and J is TRBJ2-7; 7 bases are shared with TRBD2. The germline V gene encodes CDR1 SGDLS and CDR2 YYNGEE. J was trimmed by 2 bases and V by 4 bases; bases with no gene match: 9. The CDR3 loop spans 15 amino acids. The CDR3 DNA reads TGTGCCAGCAGCCCAGCGGGGCGGCCTACCTACGAGCAGTACTTC. It specifies CASSPAGRPTYEQYF.

The chain is built from TRBV7-9 and TRBJ1-1, with D tentatively TRBD1 (5 bases). The germline CDR1 and CDR2 sequences are SEHNR and FQNEAQ (reference sequence). With 2 bases removed from V and 1 base from J, the gap between germline ends came to 17 bases. This CDR3 region has 17 residues. CDR3 bases: TGTGCCAGCAGCTTATCACGTGGTATGGGGGGGAACACTGAAGCTTTCTTT. This sequence encodes CASSLSRGMGGNTEAFF.

The genes are TRBV19 and TRBJ2-1, with D tentatively TRBD1 or TRBD2 (6 bases each). Germline lookup yields CDR1 LNHDA and CDR2 SQIVND (reference sequence). The CDR3 has 13 residues. V lost 7 bases to trimming and J lost 4 bases, with 11 bases between them. The CDR3 is CASNTGAYNEQFF. The DNA for the CDR3 is TGTGCCAGTAACACGGGGGCTTACAATGAGCAGTTCTTC.

The V call is TRBV12-5, the J call TRBJ2-1; possibly TRBD2 for D (6 bases). The V gene's germline CDR1 is LGHNT and CDR2 FRNRAP. Trimming took 3 bases from V and 4 from J, leaving 19 bases between them. CDR3 length equals 17 residues. CDR3 in amino acids: CASGFGRDSPGYNEQFF. The CDR3 DNA is TGTGCTAGTGGTTTTGGACGGGACTCCCCTGGGTACAATGAGCAGTTCTTC. The full variable domain, in which reference TRBV12-5 and TRBJ2-1 provide the parts outside the CDR3, is DARVTQTPRHKVTEMGQEVTMRCQPILGHNTVFWYRQTMMQGLELLAYFRNRAPLDDSGMPKDRFSAEMPDATLATLKIQPSEPRDSAVYFCASGFGRDSPGYNEQFFGPGTRLTVL.

This clonotype occurred a few times. The rearrangement uses TRBV28 and TRBJ2-5; the match to TRBD2 covers 7 bases. CDR1 and CDR2 (germline): MDHEN, SYDVKM. The CDR3 runs 15 residues. V was pared by 3 bases and J by 4 bases, with 8 bases of the junction left unmatched. CDR3: CASSFGGRNGETQYF. The CDR3 DNA follows: TGTGCCAGCAGTTTCGGCGGGAGAAATGGAGAGACCCAGTACTTC.

This clonotype was counted ten times or more. The CDR3 does not close with the conserved phenylalanine or tryptophan, likely indicating a read error. It is unclear where the CDR3 begins or ends on the DNA, so no DNA is shown, and the CDR3 is as TCRdb lists it. The rearrangement links TRBV9 to TRBJ1-2. CDR1 is SGDLS and CDR2 is YYNGEE in the germline V gene. The CDR3 has 11 residues if both end residues are counted. This CDR3 reads CASSVNQVHGS.

This chain links TRBV5-1 with TRBJ2-3, with 8 bases lining up with TRBD1. With V trimmed by 0 bases and J by 0 bases, 6 bases remained unmatched. The CDR3 consists of 17 residues. Germline CDR1 and CDR2: SGHRS and YFSETQ. DNA for the CDR3: TGCGCCAGCAGCTTGGAACCCAGGGGGCTGAGCACAGATACGCAGTATTTT. Its protein product is CASSLEPRGLSTDTQYF.

This clonotype was detected only a few times. V gene TRBV18 combines with J gene TRBJ2-5, with unresolved D. V shed 1 base and J shed 4 bases, with 13 bases lying between them. Germline CDR1 is KGHSH and CDR2 is LQKENI. This CDR3 is 15 amino acids long. As DNA, the CDR3 is TGTGCCAGCTCACCACGGCCCAGCGTAGGAGAGACCCAGTACTTC. This encodes CASSPRPSVGETQYF.

The chain carries TRBV25-1 and TRBJ1-2, with TRBD1 identical over 7 bases. This CDR3 comprises 13 residues. V gave up 7 bases and J gave up 5 bases; unmatched junction bases: 7. CDR1 and CDR2 (germline): MGHDK, SYGVNS. The CDR3 DNA sequence: TGTGCCAGCACCCGACAGGGTGCATATGGCTACACCTTC. Translation: CASTRQGAYGYTF.

This chain uses TRBV7-8 with TRBJ2-1; TRBD2 is a possible D gene (5 bases). The germline V and J ends were trimmed by 4 bases and 0 bases, with 16 bases remaining between them. The CDR3 runs 17 residues. CDR1 and CDR2 from the germline V gene are SGHVS and FQNEAQ. In DNA, the CDR3 is TGTGCCAGCAGCTGGATGCCCGGGGTTAGCTCCTACAATGAGCAGTTCTTC. This encodes CASSWMPGVSSYNEQFF.

The chain employs TRBV18 and TRBJ2-1; TRBD2 agrees at 10 bases. Germline assignment: CDR1 KGHSH and CDR2 LQKENI. The junction had 9 bases not matched to a gene; V was cut back by 10 bases and J by 3 bases. CDR3 length equals 15 residues. CDR3 sequence (DNA): TGTGCCACTTCTATAGCGGGAGGCTTCTACAATGAGCAGTTCTTC. It translates to CATSIAGGFYNEQFF.

This chain joins TRBV29-1 and TRBJ2-5; tentatively, D is TRBD1 or TRBD2 (5 bases each). CDR1 and CDR2 from the germline V gene are SQVTM and ANQGSEA. The V gene lost 6 bases and the J gene lost 2 bases, with 19 bases spanning the gap. The CDR3 is made up of 15 amino acids. The CDR3, as DNA: TGCAGCGTCGTGAAGGATGGGACCGCACAAGAGACCCAGTACTTC. It encodes CSVVKDGTAQETQYF.

This chain connects TRBV5-1 to TRBJ2-2; D is unresolved. CDR1 and CDR2 (germline): SGHRS, YFSETQ. There are 15 residues in the CDR3. Trimming took off 0 bases at V and 6 bases at J, with 12 bases between the two ends. CDR3: CASSLDRLYAGELFF. CDR3 coding DNA: TGCGCCAGCAGCTTGGACCGTTTATATGCCGGGGAGCTGTTTTTT. The whole variable domain, remainder taken from reference TRBV5-1 and TRBJ2-2, is KAGVTQTPRYLIKTRGQQVTLSCSPISGHRSVSWYQQTPGQGLQFLFEYFSETQRNKGNFPGRFSGRQFSNSRSEMNVSTLELGDSALYLCASSLDRLYAGELFFGEGSRLTVL.

Many counts were recorded for this clonotype. J is TRBJ2-1 and V is TRBV29-1, with D unresolved. Deletions cut 4 bases from V and 7 bases from J, with 8 bases between. Germline CDR1 SQVTM, CDR2 ANQGSEA. This CDR3 comprises 11 residues. In DNA, the CDR3 is TGCAGCGTTGGATGGGAAAATGAGCAGTTCTTC. Protein sequence: CSVGWENEQFF.

The chain is built from TRBV5-1 and TRBJ2-7, with 7 bases aligning to TRBD2. The germline V gene encodes CDR1 SGHRS and CDR2 YFSETQ. This CDR3 comprises 15 residues. J gave up 4 bases and V 4 bases, and 11 bases lay outside the gene matches. The CDR3 bases are TGCGCCAGCAGCCTCTACCGGGACTACCAGTACGAGCAGTACTTC. Translating gives CASSLYRDYQYEQYF. Together with reference TRBV5-1 and TRBJ2-7, the CDR3 gives the full variable domain: KAGVTQTPRYLIKTRGQQVTLSCSPISGHRSVSWYQQTPGQGLQFLFEYFSETQRNKGNFPGRFSGRQFSNSRSEMNVSTLELGDSALYLCASSLYRDYQYEQYFGPGTRLTVT.

V usage is TRBV12-3 or TRBV12-4 and J usage is TRBJ1-2, with 7 bases that match TRBD1. After removal of 5 bases from V and 5 bases from J, the junction contained 11 bases not matched to a gene. The CDR3 has 15 residues. The CDR3 region is CASSPSRDRSYGYTF. For the CDR3, the DNA is TGTGCCAGCAGTCCCTCCCGGGACAGAAGTTATGGCTACACCTTC.

The genes are TRBV18 and TRBJ1-4; no definite D call. This CDR3 is 15 amino acids long. The germline gives CDR1 KGHSH, CDR2 LQKENI. Trimming shortened V by 0 bases and J by 7 bases, and 12 bases separated the two germline ends. CDR3 amino acids: CASSPPRSGSEKLFF. The CDR3 bases are TGTGCCAGCTCACCACCCAGGTCCGGCAGTGAAAAACTGTTTTTT.

The CDR3, as DNA: TGTGCCACCAGCAGAGCTGACAGGGGGCCATTCCAACCCTACGAGCAGTACTTC. Translated, it gives CATSRADRGPFQPYEQYF. This chain joins TRBV15 and TRBJ2-7; 10 nucleotides line up with TRBD1. J gave up 2 bases and V 1 base, and 11 bases lay outside the gene matches. Germline loops: CDR1 LNHNV, CDR2 YYDKDF (reference sequence). The CDR3 totals 18 residues.

The chain is built from TRBV11-2 and TRBJ2-5; D gene ambiguous. The germline V gene has CDR1 SGHAT and CDR2 FQNNGV. V gave up 5 bases and J gave up 5 bases, with 12 bases separating them. This CDR3 contains 13 residues. The CDR3 DNA reads as TGTGCCAGCAGCCGGGTGAGCGCCGAGACCCAGTACTTC. As protein: CASSRVSAETQYF.